The 32 T cell receptor beta chains below were found in one sample sequenced in a study of cytomegalovirus exposure and HLA in healthy donors. The PCR had 60 Vbeta and 13 Jbeta primers. Sequenced by immunoSEQ multiplex PCR; TCRdb stores in-frame clones only, minus some. The sample lists 150,000 to 200,000 clones, about four fifths occurring once. The sample consisted of PBMCs. These receptors originate from a man aged 50 to 59 in good health and CMV-seronegative.

This clone occurred once. The chain employs TRBV19 and TRBJ1-5, with D perhaps TRBD1 (6 bases). V gave up 5 bases and J gave up 2 bases, with 13 bases separating them. There are 15 residues in the CDR3. Germline CDR1 reads LNHDA; CDR2 reads SQIVND (reference sequence). CDR3 loop: CASSGGGPGNQPQHF. DNA for the CDR3: TGTGCCAGTAGTGGGGGGGGGCCGGGCAATCAGCCCCAGCATTTT.

The V call is TRBV18, the J call TRBJ2-1; TRBD2 aligns across 10 bases. This CDR3 contains 14 residues. The V gene's germline CDR1 is KGHSH and CDR2 LQKENI. V shed 4 bases and J 7 bases; nucleotides not matched to a gene: 4. In nucleotides, the CDR3 is TGTGCCAGCTCACGGGGACTAGCGAAGAATGAGCAGTTCTTC. It encodes CASSRGLAKNEQFF.

This chain joins TRBV5-5 and TRBJ2-5; tentatively, D is TRBD2 (6 bases). The CDR3 loop spans 14 amino acids. The ends were cut back, 4 bases at V and 3 bases at J, with 13 bases in the middle. Germline-derived CDR1 and CDR2 are SGHKS and YYEKEE (reference sequence). The CDR3 coding sequence is TGTGCCAGCAGCCCGGGACTCCTAAAAGAGACCCAGTACTTC. This translates into CASSPGLLKETQYF.

The CDR3 protein is CASSHPSSGSSYEQYF. The CDR3 DNA is TGCGCCAGCAGCCACCCGAGTAGCGGGAGTTCCTACGAGCAGTACTTC. The chain carries TRBV4-1 and TRBJ2-7; 9 bases agree with TRBD2. With 3 bases clipped from V and 1 base from J, the junction kept 7 bases outside the gene matches. The CDR3 is made up of 16 amino acids. CDR1 and CDR2 from the germline V gene are MGHRA and YSYEKL.

This clone was recorded a few times. J is TRBJ2-6 and V is TRBV7-6; D is possibly TRBD2 (6 bases). Germline assignment: CDR1 SGHVS and CDR2 FNYEAQ. This CDR3 contains 16 residues. V lost 6 bases to trimming and J lost 0 bases, with 12 bases between them. The DNA for the CDR3 is TGTGCCAGCAGACCAGTCGGGGGCTCTGGGGCCAACGTCCTGACTTTC. It is translated as CASRPVGGSGANVLTF.

J is TRBJ1-1 and V is TRBV7-6, with 8 bases fitting TRBD1. CDR1 and CDR2 from the germline V gene are SGHVS and FNYEAQ. The CDR3 is made up of 14 amino acids. The J segment lost 7 bases and the V segment lost 4 bases, leaving 8 bases of the junction unmatched. The CDR3 nucleotides read TGTGCCAGCAGCTCGTTCAGGGGGCAAAATGAAGCTTTCTTT. This translates into CASSSFRGQNEAFF.

The rearrangement links TRBV6-1 to TRBJ2-5; a possible D gene is TRBD1 (6 bases). The CDR3 length is 15 residues. V gave up 8 bases and J gave up 5 bases, with 21 bases separating them. Germline V gene lookup returns CDR1 MNHNS and CDR2 SASEGT. CDR3 nucleotide sequence: TGTGCCAGCGTGACAGGCATTGGACGGGGCGAGACCCAGTACTTC. Translating gives CASVTGIGRGETQYF.

This chain uses TRBV5-1 with TRBJ2-2; D is unclear. V gave up 4 bases and J gave up 1 base, with 11 bases separating them. CDR3 length equals 15 residues. Germline values: CDR1 SGHRS, CDR2 YFSETQ. CDR3 protein: CASSLSVVNTGELFF. In nucleotides, the CDR3 is TGCGCCAGCAGCCTCTCAGTGGTGAACACCGGGGAGCTGTTTTTT.

A remark on this clone: This sample also contains other DNA sequences that code for the same CDR3. The chain employs TRBV6-4 and TRBJ1-5, with D uncertain. The germline V and J ends were trimmed by 3 bases and 2 bases, with 5 bases remaining between them. CDR1 and CDR2 (germline): MRHNA, SNTAGT. The CDR3 runs to 13 residues. CDR3 in DNA: TGTGCCAGCAGTGAGCAGGGCAATCAGCCCCAGCATTTT. Its protein is CASSEQGNQPQHF.

The chain links TRBV11-2 to TRBJ2-1; 9 bases are a match to TRBD2. V trimming: 3 bases; J trimming: 8 bases; junction bases outside the gene matches: 14. There are 17 residues in the CDR3. CDR1 is SGHAT, CDR2 FQNNGV, per germline. CDR3 coding DNA: TGTGCCAGCAGCTTTAGCGGGAGCTGGGTGGAATGGGATGAGCAGTTCTTC. The encoded protein is CASSFSGSWVEWDEQFF.

The J gene is TRBJ2-7, the V gene TRBV25-1; a weak D match, TRBD2 (7 bases). The length of the CDR3 is 13 residues. V lost 6 bases and J 4 bases, leaving 13 bases between the germline ends. Germline values: CDR1 MGHDK, CDR2 SYGVNS. CDR3 nucleotides: TGTGCCAGCAGGGGGGAGGGGGGGTACGAGCAGTACTTC. This encodes CASRGEGGYEQYF.

The gene calls are TRBV29-1 and TRBJ2-7, with D possibly TRBD2 on 5 matching bases. Deletions cut 2 bases from V and 5 bases from J, with 13 bases between. The germline V gene encodes CDR1 SQVTM and CDR2 ANQGSEA. The CDR3 extends over 13 amino acids. The CDR3 nucleotides read TGCAGCGTTGAACCCGGAGGTGTGCACGAGCAGTACTTC. This encodes CSVEPGGVHEQYF.

This clone was detected once. V usage is TRBV19 and J usage is TRBJ1-4; no definite D call. V lost 5 bases, J lost 5 bases, and 9 bases lay in between. Per the germline V gene, CDR1 is LNHDA and CDR2 is SQIVND (reference sequence). The CDR3 spans 13 residues. CDR3 coding DNA: TGTGCCAGTAGTGGCTCGGAGAATGAAAAACTGTTTTTT. Translation gives CASSGSENEKLFF.

The gene calls are TRBV2 and TRBJ2-6; D unresolved. Trimming cost V 10 bases and J 0 bases, with 13 bases left between them. This CDR3 contains 15 residues. CDR1 is SNHLY, CDR2 FYNNEI, per germline. The CDR3 protein is CATSDRPSGANVLTF. The CDR3 nucleotides read TGTGCCACCTCAGATCGTCCCTCTGGGGCCAACGTCCTGACTTTC.

This chain connects TRBV11-2 to TRBJ2-3; the D is unclear. Germline V gene lookup returns CDR1 SGHAT and CDR2 FQNNGV. CDR3 length: 17 amino acids. V lost 2 bases to trimming and J lost 4 bases, with 19 bases between them. The DNA of the CDR3 is TGTGCCAGCAGCTTACTAAGGATTAGCCTAAGCTCAGATACGCAGTATTTT. It codes for CASSLLRISLSSDTQYF.

The chain employs TRBV28 and TRBJ2-3; maybe TRBD2 (6 bases). This CDR3 contains 15 residues. Trimming left V 6 bases short and J 4 bases short, with 17 bases between. Germline CDR1 and CDR2: MDHEN and SYDVKM. DNA of the CDR3: TGTGCCAGCAGGGGAGGAGGAAGGGGACCAGATACGCAGTATTTT. It encodes CASRGGGRGPDTQYF.

As DNA, the CDR3 is TGTGCCAGCAGTTTAAACAGGTACAATGAGCAGTTCTTC. Encoded protein: CASSLNRYNEQFF. This chain joins TRBV27 and TRBJ2-1, with D tentatively TRBD1 (5 bases). Germline CDR1 is MNHEY and CDR2 is SMNVEV (reference sequence). CDR3 length equals 13 residues. V lost 2 bases and J 4 bases, leaving 6 bases between the germline ends.

The genes are TRBV5-1 and TRBJ2-2, with D tentatively TRBD1 (5 bases). The V and J ends lost 0 bases and 3 bases respectively, with 9 bases between them. Germline CDR1 SGHRS, CDR2 YFSETQ. The CDR3 extends over 15 amino acids. The DNA of the CDR3 is TGCGCCAGCAGCTTGGCAGGGTCGGACACCGGGGAGCTGTTTTTT. Translation: CASSLAGSDTGELFF.

Comment on this clone: At one boundary the junction diverges from the germline segment, which might be a read error. The V call is TRBV7-2, the J call TRBJ1-3, with D uncertain. This CDR3 contains 14 residues. Germline CDR1 reads SGHTA; CDR2 reads FQGNSA. The CDR3 sequence: CASRLESSGNTIYF. The CDR3, as DNA: TGTGCCAGCAGGTTAGAGAGCTCTGGAAACACCATATATTTT.

The chain is built from TRBV5-1 and TRBJ1-6; D not certain. V shed 0 bases and J shed 3 bases, with 13 bases lying between them. Germline V gene sequence: CDR1 SGHRS, CDR2 YFSETQ. The CDR3 has 17 residues. This CDR3 is CASSLASRGIYNSPLHF. For the CDR3, the DNA is TGCGCCAGCAGCTTGGCGTCACGAGGGATCTATAATTCACCCCTCCACTTT. Drawing the rest from reference TRBV5-1 and TRBJ1-6, the complete variable domain is KAGVTQTPRYLIKTRGQQVTLSCSPISGHRSVSWYQQTPGQGLQFLFEYFSETQRNKGNFPGRFSGRQFSNSRSEMNVSTLELGDSALYLCASSLASRGIYNSPLHFGNGTRLTVT.

The V call is TRBV7-2, the J call TRBJ2-7; TRBD1 matches at 7 bases. This CDR3 is 14 amino acids long. Germline values: CDR1 SGHTA, CDR2 FQGNSA. J gave up 1 base and V 8 bases, and 8 bases lay outside the gene matches. The CDR3 loop reads CASLPGTESYEQYF. The CDR3 nucleotides read TGTGCCAGCCTACCCGGGACAGAATCCTACGAGCAGTACTTC.

The chain uses TRBV9 and TRBJ2-1; 11 bases map to TRBD2. The CDR3 contains 15 residues. Looked up from germline, CDR1 is SGDLS and CDR2 is YYNGEE. After removal of 4 bases from V and 8 bases from J, the junction contained 8 bases not matched to a gene. The CDR3 coding sequence is TGTGCCAGCAGCCCCGGGACTAGCGGAGCGGATGAGCAGTTCTTC. It specifies CASSPGTSGADEQFF.

The gene calls are TRBV6-1 and TRBJ1-5, with D possibly being TRBD1 (5 bases). The CDR3 has 13 amino acids. From germline, CDR1 is MNHNS and CDR2 SASEGT. Trimming pared 6 bases from V and 5 bases from J, leaving 11 bases between. CDR3 in DNA: TGTGCCAGCAGGGACATTTCTTATCAGCCCCAGCATTTT. Its protein product is CASRDISYQPQHF.

V is TRBV6-1 and J is TRBJ1-2, with TRBD1 matching 9 bases. The germline gives CDR1 MNHNS, CDR2 SASEGT. J was trimmed by 6 bases and V by 5 bases; bases with no gene match: 10. The CDR3 is 15 residues long. CDR3 coding DNA: TGTGCCAGCAGTCTACAGGGGGCCAGATTTGATGGCTACACCTTC. Translation gives CASSLQGARFDGYTF.

The rearrangement uses TRBV7-3 and TRBJ1-6; D is ambiguous. V lost 2 bases to trimming and J lost 0 bases, with 11 bases between them. The CDR3 sequence is 17 residues long. Per the germline V gene, CDR1 is SGHTA and CDR2 is FQGTGA. DNA for the CDR3: TGTGCCAGCAGCTTAGAATCCCCTAGCTCCTATAATTCACCCCTCCACTTT. Translating it yields CASSLESPSSYNSPLHF.

The J gene is TRBJ1-6, the V gene TRBV28; D gene uncertain. This CDR3 has 16 amino acids. Trimming pared 1 base from V and 7 bases from J, leaving 14 bases between. Germline V gene data show CDR1 as MDHEN and CDR2 as SYDVKM. The CDR3 here is CASSLSGPAGNSPLHF. CDR3 in DNA: TGTGCCAGCAGTTTATCGGGCCCGGCGGGAAATTCACCCCTCCACTTT.

This sequence joins TRBV7-2 and TRBJ2-2; 9 positions match TRBD1. V lost 5 bases and J lost 4; bases outside the gene matches: 14. The CDR3 runs to 18 residues. CDR1 and CDR2 (germline): SGHTA, FQGNSA. CDR3 in DNA: TGTGCCAGCAGCATAAACCGGGACAGGGTACACGGCACCGGGGAGCTGTTTTTT. This gives the protein CASSINRDRVHGTGELFF.

The chain joins TRBV9 to TRBJ2-5, with TRBD2 matching over 10 bases. The last part of the DNA fits TRBJ2-7 better; the J call may be wrong. Per germline, CDR1 SGDLS and CDR2 YYNGEE. The CDR3 contains 16 residues. For the CDR3, the DNA is TGTGCCAGCAGCGTAGGTGGACTAGCGGACTCCTACGAGCAGTACTTC. This gives the protein CASSVGGLADSYEQYF.

This chain connects TRBV2 to TRBJ1-2; D remains ambiguous. Per the germline V gene, CDR1 is SNHLY and CDR2 is FYNNEI. Trimming left V 2 bases short and J 0 bases short, with 10 bases between. The CDR3 spans 15 residues. CDR3 residues: CASSESRVTNYGYTF. The CDR3 nucleotides are TGTGCCAGCAGTGAAAGCCGAGTTACTAACTATGGCTACACCTTC.

CDR3 residues: CASSRLANNEQFF. The DNA of the CDR3 is TGTGCCAGCAGCAGACTAGCGAATAATGAGCAGTTCTTC. This chain joins TRBV5-6 and TRBJ2-1; 8 nucleotides line up with TRBD2. Trimming removed 4 bases from V and 7 bases from J; junction bases left unmatched: 4. Germline loops: CDR1 SGHDT, CDR2 YYEEEE. The CDR3 sequence is 13 residues long.

The J gene is TRBJ1-3, the V gene TRBV7-9; no clear D. V was cut by 1 base and J by 2 bases, with 9 bases left in between. The CDR3 consists of 15 residues. CDR1 is SEHNR, CDR2 FQNEAQ, per germline (reference sequence). The CDR3 spells CASSLDQAAGNTIYF. The DNA of the CDR3 is TGTGCCAGCAGCTTAGATCAGGCAGCTGGAAACACCATATATTTT.

The chain links TRBV4-3 to TRBJ2-1, with 13 bases lining up with TRBD2. Germline values: CDR1 LGHNA, CDR2 YSLEER. This CDR3 contains 16 residues. Trimming cost V 4 bases and J 5 bases; bases outside gene matches: 5. The chain's CDR3 is CASSPGLAGADNEQFF. CDR3 nucleotides: TGCGCCAGCAGCCCCGGACTAGCGGGGGCCGACAATGAGCAGTTCTTC.